This is a list of T cell receptor beta chains from one sample in a study of CD8 T cells in Susac syndrome. Each CDR3 protein is one row after TCRdb ran MiXCR on the immunoSEQ multiplex PCR reads. The table records approximately 210,000 distinct CDR3 sequences, about 94% of them present only once. The material sequenced was CD4+ T cells from PBMCs. Receptors were obtained from a human donor with Susac syndrome. Each CDR3 is given with its conserved first and last residue. D genes are given only for firm matches. Where a row states a size, it is once, few, many or the class of an expanded clone; other rows omit it.

CATSDSRTGVASYTF	TGTGCCACCAGTGATTCGCGGACAGGGGTGGCTAGCTACACCTTC	15	TRBD1	TRBJ1-2	once	TRBV24-1
CASNQDVEETQYF	TGCGCCAGCAACCAGGACGTTGAAGAGACCCAGTACTTC	13	NA	TRBJ2-5	NA	TRBV5-1
CASSQEGPGGRTGELFF	TGCGCCAGCAGCCAAGAAGGGCCGGGGGGACGTACCGGGGAGCTGTTTTTT	17	TRBD2	TRBJ2-2	NA	TRBV4-3
CASSLMGQGVGDTQYF	TGTGCCAGCAGCTTGATGGGACAGGGGGTGGGAGATACGCAGTATTTT	16	TRBD1	TRBJ2-3	NA	TRBV5-6
CSVGGENYGYTF	TGCAGCGTTGGGGGGGAGAACTATGGCTACACCTTC	12	NA	TRBJ1-2	NA	TRBV29-1
CSAPGAGEGSEAFF	TGCAGTGCCCCGGGGGCAGGGGAAGGTTCGGAAGCTTTCTTT	14	NA	TRBJ1-1	NA	TRBV20-1
CAWSAGQETQYF	TGTGCCTGGAGCGCAGGACAAGAGACCCAGTACTTC	12	NA	TRBJ2-5	NA	TRBV30
CASSRQGVQPQHF	TGTGCCAGCAGCCGACAGGGGGTTCAGCCCCAGCATTTT	13	TRBD1	TRBJ1-5	once	TRBV12-3/TRBV12-4
CASSQAYQGATSGANVLTF	TGCGCCAGCAGCCAAGCGTATCAGGGGGCCACCTCTGGGGCCAACGTCCTGACTTTC	19	TRBD1	TRBJ2-6	NA	TRBV4-1
CASSPTRAQFF	TGTGCCAGCAGCCCTACTAGAGCTCAGTTCTTC	11	NA	TRBJ2-1	NA	TRBV28
CATSNSAQDTQYF	TGTGCCACCAGCAACTCAGCCCAAGATACGCAGTATTTT	13	NA	TRBJ2-3	NA	TRBV15
CASSQDLAVSEAFF	TGCGCCAGCAGCCAAGATTTGGCCGTTTCTGAAGCTTTCTTT	14	NA	TRBJ1-1	NA	TRBV4-3
CASSLNSGVNEQYF	TGTGCCAGCAGTTTAAATAGCGGGGTTAACGAGCAGTACTTC	14	TRBD2	TRBJ2-7	NA	TRBV12-3/TRBV12-4
CSARAGNNQPQHF	TGCAGTGCTAGAGCGGGGAACAATCAGCCCCAGCATTTT	13	NA	TRBJ1-5	NA	TRBV20-1
CASVGTGENSPLHF	TGTGCCAGCGTCGGGACAGGGGAAAATTCACCCCTCCACTTT	14	TRBD1	TRBJ1-6	NA	TRBV25-1
CSVGQVDTQYF	TGCAGCGTGGGACAGGTTGATACGCAGTATTTT	11	TRBD1	TRBJ2-3	NA	TRBV29-1
CASSGTATSYGYTF	TGTGCCAGTAGTGGGACAGCCACCTCCTATGGCTACACCTTC	14	TRBD1	TRBJ1-2	once	TRBV19
CSASAPAPTSSTGERFF	TGCAGTGCTTCCGCCCCCGCACCGACATCCTCCACCGGGGAGCGGTTTTTT	17	NA	TRBJ2-2	NA	TRBV20-1
CASSPGTITDTQYF	TGTGCCAGCAGCCCCGGGACTATCACAGATACGCAGTATTTT	14	TRBD2	TRBJ2-3	NA	TRBV7-2
CASSPEQGAEAFF	TGCGCCAGCAGCCCTGAACAGGGAGCTGAAGCTTTCTTT	13	NA	TRBJ1-1	NA	TRBV5-1
CASSSPAVSNQPQHF	TGTGCCAGCAGTTCCCCGGCCGTTAGCAATCAGCCCCAGCATTTT	15	NA	TRBJ1-5	NA	TRBV6-2/TRBV6-3
CASSNMGQGGNTGELFF	TGTGCCAGCAGCAATATGGGACAGGGCGGGAACACCGGGGAGCTGTTTTTT	17	TRBD1	TRBJ2-2	NA	TRBV5-4
CASSVTGNAGNTIYF	TGTGCCAGCAGTGTAACAGGGAACGCTGGAAACACCATATATTTT	15	NA	TRBJ1-3	NA	TRBV6-5
CASSGGDRVSFTDTQYF	TGTGCCAGCAGCGGCGGAGACAGGGTTTCTTTCACAGATACGCAGTATTTT	17	TRBD1	TRBJ2-3	NA	TRBV28
CASSPGQSGEAFF	TGTGCCAGCTCACCAGGACAGTCGGGAGAAGCTTTCTTT	13	NA	TRBJ1-1	NA	TRBV18
CSAGTSGGALETQYF	TGCAGTGCCGGGACTAGCGGGGGGGCCTTAGAGACCCAGTACTTC	15	TRBD2	TRBJ2-5	NA	TRBV20-1
CASSTESPLHF	TGTGCCAGCAGTACTGAGTCACCCCTCCACTTT	11	NA	TRBJ1-6	once	TRBV5-8
CSAPGQSNSPLHF	TGCAGTGCTCCGGGACAGTCTAATTCACCCCTCCACTTT	13	TRBD1	TRBJ1-6	NA	TRBV20-1
CASREWRANGYTF	TGTGCCAGCAGGGAGTGGAGGGCCAATGGCTACACCTTC	13	NA	TRBJ1-2	NA	TRBV12-3/TRBV12-4
CASSYFGSYEQYF	TGTGCCAGCAGTTACTTTGGCTCCTACGAGCAGTACTTC	13	NA	TRBJ2-7	NA	TRBV27
CASQGGANVLTF	TGTGCCAGCCAAGGTGGGGCCAACGTCCTGACTTTC	12	NA	TRBJ2-6	NA	TRBV7-9
CSGGRDTSEAFF	TGCAGCGGGGGTAGGGACACCAGTGAAGCTTTCTTT	12	NA	TRBJ1-1	NA	TRBV29-1
CASSPRQDRVNEQYF	TGTGCCAGCAGCCCTCGTCAGGACAGGGTGAACGAGCAGTACTTC	15	TRBD1	TRBJ2-7	NA	TRBV9
CAWRFPETPGYTF	TGTGCCTGGCGTTTTCCAGAGACTCCCGGCTACACCTTC	13	NA	TRBJ1-2	NA	TRBV30
CSVTNTDTQYF	TGCAGCGTAACGAACACAGATACGCAGTATTTT	11	NA	TRBJ2-3	NA	TRBV29-1
CAWSTGAGYGYTF	TGTGCCTGGAGTACCGGTGCCGGGTATGGCTACACCTTC	13	NA	TRBJ1-2	NA	TRBV30
CASNPSQGAADTQYF	TGTGCCAGCAACCCATCTCAGGGGGCTGCAGATACGCAGTATTTT	15	TRBD1	TRBJ2-3	NA	TRBV7-9
CASSPIRDPQRGTQYF	TGTGCCAGCAGCCCTATCCGGGACCCCCAGCGGGGGACCCAGTACTTC	16	TRBD2	TRBJ2-5	NA	TRBV11-2
CASSPAGRGYGYTF	TGTGCCAGCTCACCAGCGGGCAGAGGATATGGCTACACCTTC	14	NA	TRBJ1-2	NA	TRBV18
CASSHGHQETQYF	TGTGCCAGCAGCCACGGACACCAAGAGACCCAGTACTTC	13	NA	TRBJ2-5	NA	TRBV7-3
CSAGTVSYEQYF	TGCAGCGCCGGGACAGTCTCCTACGAGCAGTACTTC	12	TRBD1	TRBJ2-7	NA	TRBV29-1
CALPKGGNREKLFF	TGTGCTCTACCGAAGGGGGGCAACAGAGAAAAACTGTTTTTT	14	NA	TRBJ1-4	NA	TRBV30
CASSLTMTGQETQYF	TGTGCCAGCAGCTTAACGATGACAGGCCAAGAGACCCAGTACTTC	15	NA	TRBJ2-5	NA	TRBV7-2
CASSQGGGEADTQYF	TGTGCCAGCAGCCAGGGGGGAGGTGAAGCGGATACGCAGTATTTT	15	NA	TRBJ2-3	once	TRBV4-2
CSARASSYGQNNQPQHF	TGCAGTGCTAGAGCCTCCTCGTACGGACAGAACAATCAGCCCCAGCATTTT	17	NA	TRBJ1-5	NA	TRBV20-1
CAGSSGGADEQFF	TGTGCCGGGAGTAGCGGGGGGGCTGATGAGCAGTTCTTC	13	TRBD2	TRBJ2-1	NA	TRBV7-9
CASRFGRVRSEAFF	TGTGCCAGCAGATTCGGGCGAGTGAGGTCTGAAGCTTTCTTT	14	NA	TRBJ1-1	NA	TRBV6-2/TRBV6-3
CASSLGQGDYEQYF	TGTGCCAGCTCACTGGGACAGGGGGACTACGAGCAGTACTTC	14	TRBD1	TRBJ2-7	NA	TRBV18
CASSLPSNTEAFF	TGTGCCAGCAGTCTACCCTCGAACACTGAAGCTTTCTTT	13	NA	TRBJ1-1	NA	TRBV7-2
CASSLQRGEETQYF	TGTGCCAGCAGCCTCCAGCGGGGGGAAGAGACCCAGTACTTC	14	TRBD2	TRBJ2-5	NA	TRBV7-2
CSVAGGQETQYF	TGCAGCGTTGCAGGGGGACAAGAGACCCAGTACTTC	12	TRBD1	TRBJ2-5	NA	TRBV29-1
CASREGAQNSPLHF	TGTGCCAGCAGGGAGGGGGCGCAGAATTCACCCCTCCACTTT	14	TRBD1	TRBJ1-6	NA	TRBV6-5
CASSYPTRSYEQYF	TGTGCCAGCAGTTACCCGACCAGAAGCTACGAGCAGTACTTC	14	NA	TRBJ2-7	NA	TRBV6-2/TRBV6-3
CASSKYSTRSTGGYRSEQYF	TGTGCCAGCAGCAAATACTCAACTCGATCGACAGGGGGGTATAGGAGCGAGCAGTACTTC	20	TRBD1	TRBJ2-7	NA	TRBV9
CASSRRDRYNEQFF	TGTGCCAGCAGCCGAAGGGACAGGTACAATGAGCAGTTCTTC	14	TRBD1	TRBJ2-1	NA	TRBV3-1
CASSVDSRNQPQHF	TGTGCCAGCAGCGTCGACAGCCGCAATCAGCCCCAGCATTTT	14	NA	TRBJ1-5	once	TRBV9
CSARQGATSYEQYF	TGCAGTGCTCGACAGGGAGCCACCTCCTACGAGCAGTACTTC	14	TRBD1	TRBJ2-7	NA	TRBV20-1
CAWDKGSPNEQFF	TGTGCCTGGGATAAGGGGTCCCCCAATGAGCAGTTCTTC	13	NA	TRBJ2-1	NA	TRBV30
CASSLVAAGTPLQETQYF	TGTGCCAGCAGTTTAGTCGCGGCTGGGACTCCTCTTCAAGAGACCCAGTACTTC	18	NA	TRBJ2-5	NA	TRBV28
CASSQQGNTEAFF	TGTGCCAGCAGTCAACAGGGGAATACTGAAGCTTTCTTT	13	TRBD1	TRBJ1-1	NA	TRBV2